Here is one T cell receptor (beta chain) with its context. The antigen is undetermined. The CDR3 covers 16 residues. From germline, CDR1 is SGDLS and CDR2 YYNGEE. V trimming: 0 bases; J trimming: 4 bases; junction bases outside the gene matches: 9. The sample comes from a study of cytomegalovirus exposure and HLA in healthy donors. Points from the study as a whole: An apparent linkage of common viral pathogens to several of the most significant clusters emerged in a later analysis. As a later analysis showed, a missense DCLRE1C variant was linked to trimming of TCR beta V- and J-genes. The authors enumerated 150 to 200 TCR beta chains as linked to cytomegalovirus. Analysis performed later showed TCR beta chains linked to HLA being more clonally expanded than equally common others.

Primers included in the PCR were 60 Vbeta and 13 Jbeta primers. This table comes from immunoSEQ multiplex PCR, and its TCRdb copy is limited to in-frame clones, with some not included. The profile shows approximately 160,000 clones, about 75% of them singletons. The J gene is TRBJ2-7, the V gene TRBV9; 8 nucleotides match TRBD2. This sequence originates from a man aged 18-30 years in good health and CMV-seronegative. Specimen: PBMCs. DNA of the CDR3: TGTGCCAGCAGCGTAGACCCCGGGAGGGAAGGTTACGAGCAGTACTTC. Translation gives CASSVDPGREGYEQYF.